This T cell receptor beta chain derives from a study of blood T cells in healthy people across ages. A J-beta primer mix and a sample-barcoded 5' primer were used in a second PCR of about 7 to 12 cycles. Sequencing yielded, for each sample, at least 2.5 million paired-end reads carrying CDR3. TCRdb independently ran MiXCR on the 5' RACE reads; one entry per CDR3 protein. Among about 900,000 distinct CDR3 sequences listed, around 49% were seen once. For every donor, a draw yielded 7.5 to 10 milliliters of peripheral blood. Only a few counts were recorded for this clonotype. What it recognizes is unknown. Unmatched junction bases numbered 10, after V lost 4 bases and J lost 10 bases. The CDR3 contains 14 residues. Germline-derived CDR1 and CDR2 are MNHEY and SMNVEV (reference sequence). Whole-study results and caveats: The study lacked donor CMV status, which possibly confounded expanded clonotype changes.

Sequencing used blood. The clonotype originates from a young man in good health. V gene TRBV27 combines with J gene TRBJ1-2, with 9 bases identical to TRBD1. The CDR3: CASSSTRDRVLYTF. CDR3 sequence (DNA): TGTGCCAGCAGTTCCACGCGGGACAGGGTGCTCTACACCTTC.